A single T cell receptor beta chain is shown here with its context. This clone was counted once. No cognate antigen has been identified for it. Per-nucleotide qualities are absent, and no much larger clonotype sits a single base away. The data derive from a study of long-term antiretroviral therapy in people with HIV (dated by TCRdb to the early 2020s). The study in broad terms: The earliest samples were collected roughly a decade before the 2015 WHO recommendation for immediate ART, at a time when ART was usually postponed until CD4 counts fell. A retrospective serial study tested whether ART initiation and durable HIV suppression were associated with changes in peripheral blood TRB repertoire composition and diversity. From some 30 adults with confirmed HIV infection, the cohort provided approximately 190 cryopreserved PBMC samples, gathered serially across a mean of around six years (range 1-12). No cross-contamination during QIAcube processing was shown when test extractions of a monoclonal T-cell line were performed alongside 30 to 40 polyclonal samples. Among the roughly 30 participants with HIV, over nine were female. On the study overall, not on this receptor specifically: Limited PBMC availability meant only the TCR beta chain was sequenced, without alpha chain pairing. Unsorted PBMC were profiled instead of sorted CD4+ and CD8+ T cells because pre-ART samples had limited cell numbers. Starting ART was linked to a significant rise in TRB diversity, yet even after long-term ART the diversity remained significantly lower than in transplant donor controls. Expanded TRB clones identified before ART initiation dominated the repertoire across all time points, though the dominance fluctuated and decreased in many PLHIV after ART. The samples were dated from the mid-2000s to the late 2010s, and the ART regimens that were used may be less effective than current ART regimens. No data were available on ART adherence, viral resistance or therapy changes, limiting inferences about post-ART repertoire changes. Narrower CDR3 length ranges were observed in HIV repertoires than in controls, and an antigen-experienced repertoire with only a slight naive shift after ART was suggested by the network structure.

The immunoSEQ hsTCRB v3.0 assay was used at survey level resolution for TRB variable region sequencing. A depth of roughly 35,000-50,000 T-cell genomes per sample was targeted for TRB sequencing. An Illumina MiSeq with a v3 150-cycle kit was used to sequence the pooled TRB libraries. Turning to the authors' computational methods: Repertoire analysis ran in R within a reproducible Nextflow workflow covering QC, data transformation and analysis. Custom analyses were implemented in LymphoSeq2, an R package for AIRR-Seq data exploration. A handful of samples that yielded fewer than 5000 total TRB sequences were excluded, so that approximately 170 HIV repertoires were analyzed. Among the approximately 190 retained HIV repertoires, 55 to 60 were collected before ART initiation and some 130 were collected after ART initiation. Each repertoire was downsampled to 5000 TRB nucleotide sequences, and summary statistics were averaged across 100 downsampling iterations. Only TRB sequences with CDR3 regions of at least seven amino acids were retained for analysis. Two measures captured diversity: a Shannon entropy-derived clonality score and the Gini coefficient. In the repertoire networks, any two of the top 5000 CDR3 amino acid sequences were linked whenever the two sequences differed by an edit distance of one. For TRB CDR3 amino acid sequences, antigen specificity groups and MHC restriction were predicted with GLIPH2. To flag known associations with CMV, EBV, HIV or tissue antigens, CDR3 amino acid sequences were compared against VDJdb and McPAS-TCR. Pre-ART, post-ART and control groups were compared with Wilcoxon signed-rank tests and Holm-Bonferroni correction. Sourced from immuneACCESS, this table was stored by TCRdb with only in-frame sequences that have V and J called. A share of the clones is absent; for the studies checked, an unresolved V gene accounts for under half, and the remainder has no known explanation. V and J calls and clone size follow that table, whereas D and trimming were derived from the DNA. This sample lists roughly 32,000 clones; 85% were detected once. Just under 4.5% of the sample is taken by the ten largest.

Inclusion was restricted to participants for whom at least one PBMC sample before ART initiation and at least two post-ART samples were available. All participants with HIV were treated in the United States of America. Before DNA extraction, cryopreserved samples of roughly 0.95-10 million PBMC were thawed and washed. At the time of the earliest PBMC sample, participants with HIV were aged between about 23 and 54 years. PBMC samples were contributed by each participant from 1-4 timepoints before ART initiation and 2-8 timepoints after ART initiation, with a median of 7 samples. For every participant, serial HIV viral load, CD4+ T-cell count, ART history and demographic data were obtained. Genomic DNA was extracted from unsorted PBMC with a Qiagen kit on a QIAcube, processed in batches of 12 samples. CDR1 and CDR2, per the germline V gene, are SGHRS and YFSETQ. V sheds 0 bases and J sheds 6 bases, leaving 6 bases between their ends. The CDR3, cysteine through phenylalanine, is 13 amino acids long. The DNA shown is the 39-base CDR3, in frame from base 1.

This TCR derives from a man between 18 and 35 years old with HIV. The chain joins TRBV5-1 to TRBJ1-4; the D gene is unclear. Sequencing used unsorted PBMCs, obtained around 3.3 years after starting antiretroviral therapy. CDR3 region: CASSLGADEKLFF. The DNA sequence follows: TGCGCCAGCAGCTTGGGGGCGGATGAAAAACTGTTTTTT.